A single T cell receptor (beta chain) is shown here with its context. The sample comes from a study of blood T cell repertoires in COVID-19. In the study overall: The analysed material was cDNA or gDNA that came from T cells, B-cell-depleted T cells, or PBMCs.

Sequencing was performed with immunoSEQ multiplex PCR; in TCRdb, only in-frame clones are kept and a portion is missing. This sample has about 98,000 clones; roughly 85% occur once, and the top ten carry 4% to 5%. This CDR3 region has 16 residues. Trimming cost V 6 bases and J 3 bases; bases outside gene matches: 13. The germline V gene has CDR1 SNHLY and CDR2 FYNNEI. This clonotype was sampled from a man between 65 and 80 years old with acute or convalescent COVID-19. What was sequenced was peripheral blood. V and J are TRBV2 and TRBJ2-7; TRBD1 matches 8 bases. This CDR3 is CASSARKTGALYEQYV. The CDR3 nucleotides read TGTGCCAGCAGCGCTAGGAAGACAGGGGCCCTCTACGAGCAGTACGTC.